This T cell receptor beta chain was sequenced during a study of T-cell memory formation after mild COVID-19. In the case of this clonotype: Its specificity is unknown.

Study results and limitations: CD4/CD8 balance characterized clones contracting day 15 to 85, and CD4+ skew characterized later expanders.

TCRdb re-called the 5' RACE reads through MiXCR, storing one row per CDR3 protein. The repertoire holds roughly 350,000 distinct CDR3 sequences, approximately 15% seen once, with about a fifth in the top ten. V was cut by 6 bases and J by 0 bases, with 20 bases left in between. The V gene's germline CDR1 is KGHSH and CDR2 LQKENI. This CDR3 contains 17 residues. The genes are TRBV18 and TRBJ1-1, with a weak D call TRBD1 (6 bases). The TCR was taken from a young man who had mild COVID-19 (a few samples of this study predate the infection). Cell type and time point are not known. Sequencing was performed on PBMCs or a T cell subset sorted from them (not recorded which). The CDR3 DNA sequence: TGTGCCAGCTCCTCCTTTGGAGGGGGGGATTTGAACACTGAAGCTTTCTTT. Amino acid sequence: CASSSFGGGDLNTEAFF.